The rows below give T cell receptor beta chains drawn from one sample of a study of siplizumab effects on memory and regulatory T cells. Repertoires were generated with immunoSEQ multiplex PCR, while TCRdb's copy carries only in-frame clones and drops some. The table shows tens of thousands of clones, with just under 95% occurring only once. The sequencing sample was made of CD8+ T cells sorted from blood. These receptors were obtained from a human donor in good health. The CDR3 runs from the conserved cysteine through the conserved F or W. D genes are given only for firm matches. Some rows have no size entry. The others give once, few or many, or a class for an expanded clone.

abundance	v_gene	j_gene	d_gene	len	CDR3aa	CDR3nt
once	TRBV27	TRBJ1-1	-	13	CASSLGGSTEAFF	TGTGCCAGCAGTTTAGGGGGTAGCACTGAAGCTTTCTTT
-	TRBV11-2	TRBJ1-2	-	11	CASSSPITHTF	TGTGCCAGCAGTTCCCCCATAACACATACCTTC
-	TRBV19	TRBJ2-1	TRBD2	16	CASSVGLAGSYNEQFF	TGTGCCAGTAGTGTCGGACTAGCGGGGAGCTACAATGAGCAGTTCTTC
-	TRBV14	TRBJ1-5	-	16	CASSQDSGFGYQPQHF	TGTGCCAGCAGCCAAGATTCCGGTTTCGGGTATCAGCCCCAGCATTTT
-	TRBV12-5	TRBJ2-7	-	13	CARPAISFHEQYF	TGTGCTAGGCCGGCTATTAGCTTCCACGAGCAGTACTTC
-	TRBV11-2	TRBJ2-1	-	10	CASSLDKQFF	TGTGCCAGCAGCTTAGATAAACAGTTCTTC
-	TRBV7-9	TRBJ2-5	TRBD2	13	CASLRAGEETQYF	TGTGCCAGTCTCAGAGCGGGAGAAGAGACCCAGTACTTC
-	TRBV2	TRBJ2-7	-	13	CASSGGSSYEQYF	TGTGCCAGCAGTGGGGGCAGCTCCTACGAGCAGTACTTC
once	TRBV7-2	TRBJ2-7	-	16	CASSPPPAEPLYEQYF	TGTGCCAGCAGCCCCCCCCCGGCGGAGCCCCTATACGAGCAGTACTTC
-	TRBV2	TRBJ1-2	-	13	CASMGGTIYGYTF	TGTGCCAGCATGGGTGGCACAATCTATGGCTACACCTTC
-	TRBV14	TRBJ2-5	-	13	CASSWGFGETQYF	TGTGCCAGCAGCTGGGGTTTCGGGGAGACCCAGTACTTC
-	TRBV7-9	TRBJ2-7	TRBD1	15	CASSFSETGAFEQYF	TGTGCCAGCAGCTTTTCCGAGACAGGGGCATTCGAGCAGTACTTC
-	TRBV11-2	TRBJ2-1	-	15	CASKRGGQGGLEQFF	TGTGCCAGCAAACGGGGGGGACAGGGAGGTCTTGAGCAGTTCTTC
-	TRBV5-6	TRBJ2-7	-	15	CASSPDRQDSYEQYF	TGTGCCAGCAGCCCGGATCGACAGGACTCCTACGAGCAGTACTTC
-	TRBV7-8	TRBJ2-5	-	12	CASRADQETQYF	TGTGCCAGCAGGGCAGACCAAGAGACCCAGTACTTC
-	TRBV7-3	TRBJ2-1	TRBD1	15	CASSLGTGLSNEQFF	TGTGCCAGCAGCTTAGGGACAGGGCTGAGCAATGAGCAGTTCTTC
once	TRBV10-3	TRBJ2-2	-	15	CATWTGTGNGGELFF	TGTGCCACCTGGACCGGGACTGGAAACGGCGGGGAGCTGTTTTTT
-	TRBV5-6	TRBJ2-7	-	15	CASSLTASGLYEQYF	TGTGCCAGCAGCTTGACGGCAAGCGGGCTCTACGAGCAGTACTTC
-	TRBV5-1	TRBJ2-2	-	14	CASSSWAGTGELFF	TGCGCCAGCAGCTCGTGGGCAGGCACCGGGGAGCTGTTTTTT
-	TRBV7-2	TRBJ2-3	-	11	CASRFTDTQYF	TGTGCCAGCCGCTTTACAGATACGCAGTATTTT
-	TRBV7-9	TRBJ2-5	TRBD2	13	CASSLTGGETQYF	TGTGCCAGCAGCCTGACGGGGGGAGAGACCCAGTACTTC
-	TRBV30	TRBJ1-2	-	12	CAWSGPLGSYTF	TGTGCCTGGAGTGGACCACTGGGTAGCTACACCTTC
-	TRBV29-1	TRBJ2-1	-	16	CSVTKLAREAYNEQFF	TGCAGCGTTACGAAGCTAGCTCGAGAAGCCTACAATGAGCAGTTCTTC
-	TRBV7-8	TRBJ2-1	TRBD2	17	CASSLVTRGSLYNEQFF	TGTGCCAGCAGCTTAGTTACGCGCGGGAGTCTCTACAATGAGCAGTTCTTC